This T cell receptor (beta chain) comes out of a study of blood T cell repertoires in COVID-19. The wider study: Spain, Italy and the United States supplied samples that represented acute and convalescent COVID-19. PBMCs, B-cell-depleted T cells, or T cells provided the cDNA or gDNA that made up the material.

Profiled with immunoSEQ multiplex PCR; TCRdb holds only in-frame clones, not every one. This repertoire shows about 180,000 clones, nearly 90% found once; its top ten account for 1.5% to 2%. Trimming left V 5 bases short and J 4 bases short, with 15 bases between. The length of the CDR3 is 15 residues. Germline lookup yields CDR1 SGHTA and CDR2 FQGNSA. The receptor comes from a man between 18 and 35 years old who had recovered from COVID-19. The chain uses TRBV7-2 and TRBJ1-5, with D perhaps TRBD1 (5 bases). Sequenced sample: peripheral blood. The DNA for the CDR3 is TGTGCCAGCAGCGCCCGGGAGGGGTTTAATCAGCCCCAGCATTTT. It specifies CASSAREGFNQPQHF.